These 18 T cell receptor beta chains originate from one sample sequenced in a study of T-cell reconstitution after alpha-beta-depleted transplantation in children listed by TCRdb under 2016. The treatment or condition label on this specimen signifies: allogeneic hematopoietic cell transplantation with graft depleted of TCRalphabeta T cells and CD19 B cells. To prepare the library, PCR was applied. The sequencing machine was an Illumina HiSeq 2500. TCR libraries were prepared with molecular barcoding, using unique molecular identifiers to normalize TCRbeta repertoire quantification. TCRdb trimmed the raw reads at Q25, called clones with MiXCR and kept productive beta chains. Each entry merges the rows of one CDR3 protein and shows their most common DNA and genes. The sample table holds 780,000 or so distinct CDR3 sequences, of which around 15% were seen once. Just under 5% of the sample goes to the ten largest clones.

This material consisted of PBMCs, mostly from graft donor cells, taken 360 days after TCRalphabeta/CD19-depleted stem cell transplant. These receptors all stem from a male patient younger than 18 who had a stem cell transplant for acute lymphoblastic leukemia, so the T cells may come from the graft donor.

There are a few counts of this clonotype. This chain connects TRBV5-5 to TRBJ1-2; D not resolved. Trimming removed 0 bases at V and 1 base at J, with 13 bases between. The V gene's germline CDR1 is SGHKS and CDR2 YYEKEE (reference sequence). CDR3 length: 16 amino acids. In nucleotides, the CDR3 is TGTGCCAGCAGCTTGGTTTCAGGCTCCAATAACTATGGCTACACCTTC. Amino acid sequence: CASSLVSGSNNYGYTF.

This sequence joins TRBV13 and TRBJ2-4; 14 bases align to TRBD2. Germline assignment: CDR1 PRHDT and CDR2 FYEKMQ (reference sequence). The CDR3 has 18 amino acids. The ends lost 5 bases at V and 5 bases at J; junction bases unmatched: 11. The DNA for the CDR3 is TGTGCCAGCAGCGCGGGACTAGCGGGAGAAGTTGGAGAAAACATTCAGTACTTC. Amino acids: CASSAGLAGEVGENIQYF.

The sample holds many counts of this clonotype. The chain recombines TRBV6-4 with TRBJ2-4; TRBD1 might be the D (5 bases). Trimming removed 6 bases at V and 0 bases at J, with 30 bases between. The CDR3 extends over 21 amino acids. Looked up from germline, CDR1 is MRHNA and CDR2 is SNTAGT. This chain's CDR3 is CASSLKIDRRPPRSAKNIQYF. As DNA, the CDR3 is TGTGCCAGCAGCCTGAAAATAGACAGACGGCCTCCGCGTTCAGCCAAAAACATTCAGTACTTC.

The V call is TRBV5-1, the J call TRBJ1-1; D perhaps matches TRBD1 (6 bases). This CDR3 contains 14 residues. The V end lost 7 bases, the J end lost 4 bases, and 17 bases lay between the germline ends. From germline, CDR1 is SGHRS and CDR2 YFSETQ. The CDR3 loop reads CASGFFGGTTEAFF. The CDR3 bases are TGCGCCAGCGGTTTCTTCGGGGGCACCACTGAAGCTTTCTTT.

This clonotype came up once. A read error may produce the germline difference seen at one junction end. The chain joins TRBV29-1 to TRBJ1-1; D is unresolved. From germline, CDR1 is SQVTM and CDR2 ANQGSEA. The CDR3 runs 14 residues. The CDR3 DNA is TGCAGCGTTGGTCGTATCGCCGTTGTCTCTGAAGCTTGCTTT. It is translated as CSVGRIAVVSEACF.

The sample holds a few counts of this clonotype. This chain joins TRBV7-9 and TRBJ2-3; D remains unclear. Trimming pared 1 base from V and 0 bases from J, leaving 14 bases between. Germline V gene data show CDR1 as SEHNR and CDR2 as FQNEAQ (reference sequence). This CDR3 region has 17 residues. As DNA, the CDR3 is TGTGCCAGCAGCTTAGTTCCCCAAGCGCAGAGCACAGATACGCAGTATTTT. Amino acids: CASSLVPQAQSTDTQYF.

The chain links TRBV7-9 to TRBJ2-7; D call uncertain. V was clipped by 3 bases and J by 5 bases, with 8 bases between them. This CDR3 contains 12 residues. The germline V gene has CDR1 SEHNR and CDR2 FQNEAQ (reference sequence). The DNA for the CDR3 is TGTGCCAGCAGCTTTGGTCGGAACGAGCAGTACTTC. Translating gives CASSFGRNEQYF.

The chain combines TRBV13 with TRBJ2-7; D gene uncertain. Germline V CDR1 and CDR2: PRHDT, FYEKMQ (reference sequence). This CDR3 is built from 15 residues. V dropped 0 bases and J dropped 0 bases, with 9 bases sitting between them. The CDR3 region is CASSLGARYSYEQYF. Written as DNA, the CDR3 is TGTGCCAGCAGCTTAGGGGCCCGCTACTCCTACGAGCAGTACTTC.

This clonotype turned up a few times. CDR3 amino acids: CASSQLHSALGQYF. The CDR3 bases are TGTGCCAGCAGCCAACTCCACAGCGCCCTAGGGCAGTACTTC. The V call is TRBV3-1, the J call TRBJ2-7; no definite D call. The CDR3 sequence is 14 residues long. Germline values: CDR1 LGHDT, CDR2 YNNKEL (reference sequence). V lost 2 bases and J lost 9, with 17 bases in between.

The chain couples TRBV12-3 or TRBV12-4 to TRBJ1-1; 7 positions match TRBD1. This CDR3 is built from 14 residues. The junction had 8 bases not matched to a gene; V was cut back by 3 bases and J by 7 bases. The CDR3 coding sequence is TGTGCCAGCAGTTTCTTTAACAGGGACAGTGAAGCTTTCTTT. Translating it yields CASSFFNRDSEAFF.

The chain is built from TRBV11-1 and TRBJ2-1; D perhaps matches TRBD2 (5 bases). Per germline, CDR1 SGHAT and CDR2 FQDESV (reference sequence). V was cut by 2 bases and J by 9 bases, with 20 bases left in between. The CDR3 is 16 residues long. In DNA form, the CDR3 reads TGTGCCAGCAGCTTAAAAGGTACTAGAAGAGGAGGTGAGCAGTTCTTC. Translated, it gives CASSLKGTRRGGEQFF.

This chain joins TRBV9 and TRBJ1-6; D unresolved. V was trimmed by 2 bases and J by 0 bases, leaving 9 bases between them. The CDR3 contains 16 residues. The germline CDR1 and CDR2 sequences are SGDLS and YYNGEE. In nucleotides, the CDR3 is TGTGCCAGCAGCGTTGGGCGGAGCTCCTATAATTCACCCCTCCACTTT. It encodes CASSVGRSSYNSPLHF.

This clonotype was counted a few times. The chain links TRBV27 to TRBJ2-3, with 9 bases aligning to TRBD2. V was clipped by 8 bases and J by 3 bases; unmatched bases: 9. This CDR3 spans 15 amino acids. CDR1 MNHEY and CDR2 SMNVEV come from the germline V gene (reference sequence). The CDR3 DNA is TGTGCCAGCGGTGACCTTCTAGCGGGGACAGATACGCAGTATTTT. Amino acid sequence: CASGDLLAGTDTQYF.

Many counts were recorded for this clonotype. The V call is TRBV20-1, the J call TRBJ2-2; no clear D gene. Germline lookup yields CDR1 DFQATT and CDR2 SNEGSKA (reference sequence). This CDR3 has 12 amino acids. The V gene lost 6 bases and the J gene lost 1 base, with 6 bases spanning the gap. CDR3 loop: CSAPRNTGELFF. DNA of the CDR3: TGCAGTGCCCCGAGGAACACCGGGGAGCTGTTTTTT.

The chain uses TRBV24-1 and TRBJ2-7; 7 nucleotides line up with TRBD1. V dropped 4 bases and J dropped 9; count of bases not matched to a gene: 5. Per germline, CDR1 KGHDR and CDR2 SFDVKD. The CDR3 extends over 12 amino acids. The CDR3 here is CATSDLDRSQYF. Written as DNA, the CDR3 is TGTGCCACCAGTGACTTGGACAGGTCGCAGTACTTC.

This clonotype came up many times. The genes are TRBV29-1 and TRBJ2-7, with D possibly matching TRBD2 (6 bases). This CDR3 is 12 amino acids long. The germline V gene encodes CDR1 SQVTM and CDR2 ANQGSEA. V dropped 4 bases and J dropped 2 bases, with 9 bases sitting between them. CDR3: CSVGSGPYEQYF. The CDR3 DNA follows: TGCAGCGTTGGAAGCGGGCCCTACGAGCAGTACTTC.

This chain uses TRBV12-3 or TRBV12-4 with TRBJ2-3; 8 nucleotides agree with TRBD1. This CDR3 has 17 amino acids. After removal of 6 bases from V and 4 bases from J, the junction contained 15 bases not matched to a gene. This chain's CDR3 is CASSSPGQGRTPDTQYF. CDR3 bases: TGTGCCAGCAGCTCCCCAGGACAGGGAAGGACCCCAGATACGCAGTATTTT.

The chain joins TRBV29-1 to TRBJ2-7; 10 bases map to TRBD2. The CDR3 length is 14 residues. Germline V lookup: CDR1 SQVTM, CDR2 ANQGSEA. V shed 4 bases and J 5 bases; nucleotides not matched to a gene: 8. This chain's CDR3 is CSVGRLAGVNEQYF. The CDR3 nucleotides are TGCAGCGTTGGTAGGCTAGCGGGAGTAAACGAGCAGTACTTC.